The 5 T cell receptor beta chains below were found in one sample sequenced in a study of post-analysis software for immune sequencing data. Unique molecular identifiers featured in each of the TCR beta cDNA libraries. TCRdb itself ran the PCR reads through MiXCR, one entry per CDR3 protein. The sample consists of a few hundred thousand distinct CDR3 sequences, 34% of them appearing once. Antigen specificity for these receptors is unknown. Study-level results: Controls had lower frequencies than patients of a few TRBV segments, which included TRBV5-6, TRBV5-1 and TRBV20-1.

Material for sequencing was blood. Source of these receptors: a girl aged 2-17 years with multiple sclerosis.

This clonotype turned up a few times. The rearrangement uses TRBV10-1 and TRBJ1-5; perhaps TRBD1 as D (6 bases). This CDR3 spans 13 amino acids. Per the germline V gene, CDR1 is WNHNN and CDR2 is SYGVQD (reference sequence). The V gene lost 6 bases and the J gene lost 6 bases, with 12 bases spanning the gap. The CDR3 nucleotides are TGCGCCAGCAGCGAACAGGGTGGTCAGCCCCAGCATTTT. Encoded protein: CASSEQGGQPQHF.

This clonotype has a count of ten or more. The rearrangement uses TRBV5-5 and TRBJ2-7; the D is unclear. In germline, CDR1 is SGHKS, CDR2 YYEKEE (reference sequence). There are 14 residues in the CDR3. Trimming cost V 6 bases and J 0 bases, with 13 bases left between them. CDR3 nucleotide sequence: TGTGCCAGCATCCCTGGCCACTTCTCCTACGAGCAGTACTTC. Its translation: CASIPGHFSYEQYF.

This clonotype turned up a few times. The V and J genes are TRBV5-5 and TRBJ1-6; 7 nucleotides match TRBD1. V was clipped by 4 bases and J by 5 bases; unmatched bases: 6. Germline lookup yields CDR1 SGHKS and CDR2 YYEKEE (reference sequence). The CDR3 consists of 15 residues. The DNA of the CDR3 is TGTGCCAGCAGCGGCCGGGACAGCGATAATTCACCCCTCCACTTT. Translated: CASSGRDSDNSPLHF. Supplemented by reference TRBV5-5 and TRBJ1-6, the full variable domain reads DAGVTQSPTHLIKTRGQQVTLRCSPISGHKSVSWYQQVLGQGPQFIFQYYEKEERGRGNFPDRFSARQFPNYSSELNVNALLLGDSALYLCASSGRDSDNSPLHFGNGTRLTVT.

The rearrangement joins TRBV7-9 to TRBJ1-2; D is uncertain. Germline V lookup: CDR1 SEHNR, CDR2 FQNEAQ (reference sequence). The CDR3 has 12 amino acids. The ends were cut back, 7 bases at V and 4 bases at J, with 10 bases in the middle. The CDR3 nucleotides are TGTGCCAGCACCCCAGGCGGCTATGGCTACACCTTC. As protein: CASTPGGYGYTF.

The chain links TRBV20-1 to TRBJ1-1, with D hard to call. This CDR3 contains 11 residues. In germline, CDR1 is DFQATT, CDR2 SNEGSKA (reference sequence). V dropped 6 bases and J dropped 9 bases, with 14 bases sitting between them. In DNA, the CDR3 is TGCAGTGCCCCCGGAGGGATTCAAGCTTTCTTT. It encodes CSAPGGIQAFF.